This T cell receptor beta chain came from a study of Ad26.COV2.S vaccination and SARS-CoV-2 variants. Background on the study: Into the muscle, Ad26.COV2.S was dosed once or twice, 56 days apart. The study's findings and limits: The TCR-based breadth and depth measures might underestimate overall T cell responses.

This clone is a singleton in its sample. Its antigen is not identified. CDR1 SGHRS and CDR2 YFSETQ come from the germline V gene. The CDR3 has 16 amino acids. With 2 bases clipped from V and 4 bases from J, the junction kept 9 bases outside the gene matches. Produced via immunoSEQ multiplex PCR; TCRdb's table is partial and in-frame only. The repertoire holds about 480,000 clones, with roughly nine tenths as singletons. Treatment described: about 20 received Ad26.COV2.S at low or high dose, single or two shots; 5 received placebo; per-sample allocation not given. Following the first vaccine or placebo injection, samples were taken on day 63.

This clonotype was obtained from a person aged 18-65 years who received the Ad26.COV2.S COVID-19 vaccine or a placebo. Sample: peripheral blood, taken in a trial of Ad26.COV2.S vaccine versus placebo. The rearrangement uses TRBV5-1 and TRBJ2-7; 10 nucleotides match TRBD2. In DNA, the CDR3 is TGCGCCAGCAGCTTAGAACGACTAGCGGGTGGATACGAGCAGTACTTC. Translated: CASSLERLAGGYEQYF.